This TCR beta chain was retrieved from a study of radiotherapy plus CTLA-4 blockade in lung cancer (dated by TCRdb to 2016 to 2018). Describing the broader study: Among the enrolled patients, 15% to 20% had an objective response, and 25% to 40% reached disease control.

Turning to this clone: No antigen is known for it. No much larger clone is present one base from it, and per-base qualities are unavailable.

The cysteine opens and the phenylalanine closes a CDR3 of 15 amino acids. Left in the record is the CDR3 DNA by itself, 45 bases read in frame from the first base. Trimming at the junction amounts to 5 bases on V and 0 bases on J, and the germline ends lie 10 bases apart. The germline V gene provides CDR1 LGHNT and CDR2 FRNRAP. In this study, focal radiation therapy paired with CTLA-4 blockade (ipilimumab) was tested in patients who had chemo-refractory metastatic non-small-cell lung cancer. Library preparation used the immunoSEQ multiplex PCR assay. TCRdb retrieved this table from immuneACCESS and kept in-frame rearrangements only. Not all clones are present; in checked studies, unresolved V genes account for under half, and no reason is known for the remainder. This sample holds fewer than 140,000 clones; about 83% were observed only once. Over 2% of the sample rests with the top ten. General findings and caveats noted by the study authors: The strongest predictors of response were reported to be early dynamic shifts in blood T cell clones along with a rise in serum interferon-beta following radiation. TCR clones derived from tumors expanded in peripheral blood after treatment with radiotherapy and ipilimumab.

The receptor chain draws on TRBV12-5 and TRBJ1-4; perhaps TRBD1 is the D gene, with 6 bases matching. The receptor was derived from a human donor with non-small cell lung cancer that progressed on radiotherapy plus ipilimumab. Some clones in this sample may be carry-over from other donors' samples. The material was peripheral blood, obtained from a patient treated with radiotherapy plus ipilimumab. The CDR3 region: CASGPGQSTNEKLFF. The nucleotide sequence is given as TGTGCTAGTGGTCCTGGACAGTCAACTAATGAAAAACTGTTTTTT. The reference TRBV12-5 and TRBJ1-4 proteins fill in what lies around the CDR3, so the full variable domain reads DARVTQTPRHKVTEMGQEVTMRCQPILGHNTVFWYRQTMMQGLELLAYFRNRAPLDDSGMPKDRFSAEMPDATLATLKIQPSEPRDSAVYFCASGPGQSTNEKLFFGSGTQLSVL.